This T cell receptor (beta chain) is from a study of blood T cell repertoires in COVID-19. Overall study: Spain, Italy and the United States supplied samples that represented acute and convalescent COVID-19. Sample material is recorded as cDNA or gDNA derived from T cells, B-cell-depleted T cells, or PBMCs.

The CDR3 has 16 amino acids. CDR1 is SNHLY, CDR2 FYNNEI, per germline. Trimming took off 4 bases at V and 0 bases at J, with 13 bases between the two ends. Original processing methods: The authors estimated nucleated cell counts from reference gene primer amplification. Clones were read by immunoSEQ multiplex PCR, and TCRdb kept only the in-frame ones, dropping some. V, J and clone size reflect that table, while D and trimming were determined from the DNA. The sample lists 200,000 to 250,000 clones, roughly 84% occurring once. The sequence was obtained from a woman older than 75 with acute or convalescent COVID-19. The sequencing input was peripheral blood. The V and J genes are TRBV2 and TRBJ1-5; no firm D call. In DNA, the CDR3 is TGTGCCAGCAGTGTCGAGGGAAGGCATAGCAATCAGCCCCAGCATTTT. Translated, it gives CASSVEGRHSNQPQHF.